This paragraph reports one T cell receptor (beta chain). This clonotype was picked up a small number of times. The specificity of this receptor is unknown. Base qualities are not recorded, but no much larger clone differs from it by a single base. Every donor in the study was a healthy Caucasian. Three pairs of female monozygotic twins, all aged about 18 to 30 years, were included in the twin cohort. Positive isolation kits from Invitrogen were used to isolate the CD4+ and CD8+ T cell populations. The sample originates from a study of identical twins (TCRdb year 2016). About the investigation overall: To test whether fetal clonotypes persist, this study deep-sequenced TCR alpha and beta repertoires from monozygotic twins, from unrelated adults of various ages, and from cord blood. To rule out contamination, the twin experiments were replicated at different times with different library preparation protocols.

CDR1 and CDR2 are read off the germline V gene as SGHVS and FQNEAQ. From its cysteine to its phenylalanine, the CDR3 spans 14 amino acids. Only CDR3 DNA remains: 42 bases, in frame from the first base. The germline ends are 11 bases apart after V is trimmed by 5 bases and J by 3 bases. Library prep was done by 5' RACE. Sequenced on an Illumina HiSeq 2000. Template switching added a universal primer binding site, and the final cDNA carried a unique molecular identifier that allowed TCR cDNA molecules to be counted accurately. Specific primers in the conserved constant-segment region were used to synthesize first-strand cDNA for the TCR alpha and beta chains. To control for contamination, every cDNA library was double barcoded, receiving both a SMART-Mk sample barcode and Illumina barcodes. Two successive PCR steps introduced TruSeq adapter sequences along with Illumina sample barcodes. The Illumina HiSeq platform was used with custom primers to sequence TCR alpha and beta cDNA libraries. For the original study's pipeline: Raw reads were processed with MiGEC to extract unique molecular identifiers, and MiXCR was used to determine CDR3 positions. Recombination models were inferred per individual with the repgenHMM and IGoR tools using an EM algorithm. The analysis of shared clonotypes was done with the tcR package in R, with sharing normalized by the product of cloneset sizes. Out-of-frame nonproductive sequences were analyzed to study raw recombination free of thymic and clonal selection effects. TCRdb reanalyzed the raw reads on its own, using fastp at Q25 for trimming and MiXCR for clone calling, and kept in-frame beta chains. Every CDR3 protein is listed once, alongside the most common genes and DNA of its rows. The V and J calls and clone size come from TCRdb's table, not from the authors' own analysis. This sample has around 530,000 distinct CDR3 sequences in its table, and around 15% of those were observed once. The top ten hold less than 0.5% of the sample.

Study-level results and caveats: A weaker excess of twin sharing was found in beta out-of-frame sequences because the signal-to-noise ratio was lowered by fewer shared sequences. Out-of-frame TCR alpha sequences shared between twins showed an excess of low generation-probability sequences compared with coincidental sharing between unrelated individuals. Invariant T cells such as MAIT and iNKT could partly confound zero-insertion analyses, although diverse VJ usage argued against such confounding for most clonotypes. Out-of-frame TCR alpha sharing in monozygotic twins was systematically underestimated by recombination models, whereas sharing between unrelated individuals was in agreement with the recombination models. Abundant cord blood beta clonotypes carried fewer insertions; young adult naive repertoires showed a weaker similar trend, while memory repertoires showed none. Because the same donors could not be followed over many years, the conclusions relied on cross-sectional statistical analysis.

The same specimen was also included in a second study, on yellow fever vaccine responses in identical twins. As that second paper reports: The authors reported that the T cell response to vaccination in identical twins appeared partly convergent and partly personalized. In identical twins, the study followed T cell clones that responded to the vaccine with precision.

The chain is encoded by TRBV7-8 joined to TRBJ1-5; TRBD1 is perhaps the D gene, given 6 matching bases. This receptor was identified in a woman aged 18-29 years in good health. Sequenced material: CD4+ T cells sorted from blood. CDR3 reads: CASSLRDNNQPQHF. The DNA sequence reads TGTGCCAGCAGCCTCCGGGACAACAATCAGCCCCAGCATTTT.